These T cell receptor beta chains were read from a single sample in a study of cytomegalovirus exposure and HLA in healthy donors. Assay used: immunoSEQ multiplex PCR; TCRdb lists only in-frame clones, some missing. The sample contains 150,000 to 200,000 clones, roughly 73% of which appear only once. What was sequenced was PBMCs. These receptors were taken from a woman in her 30s in good health and CMV-seronegative. Each CDR3 is given with its conserved first and last residue. Each record gives: clone size, D gene, V gene, J gene, CDR3 DNA, CDR3 protein. A D gene is named only where the DNA matches it firmly. Clone size is shown for a subset of rows, as once, few, many or a class of expanded clone.

-	-	TRBV5-1	TRBJ1-1	TGCGCCAGCAGCTTGGCCGCGGGGAAGATCGAAGCTTTCTTT	CASSLAAGKIEAFF
-	-	TRBV5-6	TRBJ2-4	TGTGCCAGCAGCTTGAATCCAGGGATGGTGAACATTCAGTACTTC	CASSLNPGMVNIQYF
few	-	TRBV4-1	TRBJ1-5	TGCGCCAGCAGCCAAGTGGGGGCAGATCAGCCCCAGCATTTT	CASSQVGADQPQHF
-	-	TRBV28	TRBJ1-2	TGTGCCAGCACCTCAGGGGCCTATGGCTACACCTTC	CASTSGAYGYTF
-	TRBD1	TRBV27	TRBJ1-1	TGTGCCAGCAGGGCAGGGGGCACGAACACTGAAGCTTTCTTT	CASRAGGTNTEAFF
-	-	TRBV7-8	TRBJ2-7	TGTGCCTGCAAGGGAACAGGGCTATACGAGCAGTACTTC	CACKGTGLYEQYF
-	TRBD1	TRBV7-7	TRBJ1-6	TGTGCTAGCAGCCTCTGGACAGGGGGTTTCATGGGAGGCTCCTATAATTCACCCCTCCACTTT	CASSLWTGGFMGGSYNSPLHF
few	-	TRBV6-6	TRBJ1-2	TGTGCCAGCACCTCTCAGCGGGGTACCGCGGACTATGGCTACACCTTC	CASTSQRGTADYGYTF
few	-	TRBV25-1	TRBJ1-3	TGTGCCAGCAGTGCCCCGGGAGGGAGAAGGACTGCTGGAAACACCATATATTTT	CASSAPGGRRTAGNTIYF
-	-	TRBV29-1	TRBJ2-1	TGCAGCGTTGTCGGGGGTTCTCTAGCCCCAATCGATGAGCAGTTCTTC	CSVVGGSLAPIDEQFF
few	TRBD2	TRBV5-1	TRBJ2-2	TGCGCCAGCAGCTCATCATCTCGCAGCGGGGGCGGGGAGCTGTTTTTT	CASSSSSRSGGGELFF
-	TRBD1	TRBV25-1	TRBJ1-4	TGTGCCAGCAGTGGGACAGGGGGCAATGAAAAACTGTTTTTT	CASSGTGGNEKLFF
-	-	TRBV6-1	TRBJ2-1	TGTGCCAGCAGTGGCTGGGGCGGGGGCTACTACAATGAGCAGTTCTTC	CASSGWGGGYYNEQFF
once	-	TRBV28	TRBJ2-5	TGTGCCAGCAGCCCCGCGGGGCTCCAAGAGACCCAGTACTTC	CASSPAGLQETQYF
few	TRBD2	TRBV9	TRBJ2-5	TGTGCCAGCAGCGTAGCGGGGGGGGAGACCCAGTACTTC	CASSVAGGETQYF
-	-	TRBV30	TRBJ2-7	TGTGCCTGGAGTGTCGGGGTTCCTAACGAGCAGTACTTC	CAWSVGVPNEQYF
medium-sized	-	TRBV2	TRBJ2-7	TGTGCCACTTCAGGGGTGTTCTCCTACGAGCAGTACTTC	CATSGVFSYEQYF
-	-	TRBV5-8	TRBJ1-5	TGTGCCAGCAGCTCTTCTCTAAAGACTCAAAATCAGCCCCAGCATTTT	CASSSSLKTQNQPQHF
-	-	TRBV7-6	TRBJ1-1	TGTGCCAGCAGCTTGGGCACCATGAACACTGAAGCTTTCTTT	CASSLGTMNTEAFF
-	TRBD2	TRBV19	TRBJ2-5	TGTGCCAGTAGTATAGCGGGGCGGGGGGGCCGTGAGACCCAGTACTTC	CASSIAGRGGRETQYF
-	-	TRBV6-5	TRBJ1-1	TGTGCCAGCAGTACCAGGGGTGCGAACACTGAAGCTTTCTTT	CASSTRGANTEAFF
-	TRBD2	TRBV6-5	TRBJ2-7	TGTGCCAGCAGTTATGCCGGGACTAGCATTTACGAGCAGTACTTC	CASSYAGTSIYEQYF
-	TRBD1	TRBV5-1	TRBJ2-7	TGCGCCAGCAGCTTGGCCGGGACAGGGAACGGCTACGAGCAGTACTTC	CASSLAGTGNGYEQYF
-	-	TRBV27	TRBJ2-3	TGTGCCAGCAGTAACCTTCCGGGATCAACTTTGGGCACAGATACGCAGTATTTT	CASSNLPGSTLGTDTQYF
-	-	TRBV6-6	TRBJ1-5	TGTGCCAGCAGTTACAGACAACGCGATCAGCCCCAGCATTTT	CASSYRQRDQPQHF
-	TRBD1	TRBV18	TRBJ1-1	TGTGCCAGCTCACCTATGACAGGGCCGAGCCTTGAAGCTTTCTTT	CASSPMTGPSLEAFF
-	-	TRBV21-1	TRBJ2-7	TGTGCCAGCAGCCGCGGGTACGAGCAGTACTTC	CASSRGYEQYF
-	-	TRBV5-1	TRBJ2-3	TGCGCCAGCAGCTTTGGCTCAGGGACAGATACGCAGTATTTT	CASSFGSGTDTQYF
-	-	TRBV7-5	TRBJ2-5	TGTGCCAGAAGCTTAGAGGCCGGACAGGGAAAAGAGACCCAGTACTTC	CARSLEAGQGKETQYF
-	-	TRBV11-2	TRBJ1-3	TGTGCCAGCAGCTTATCGGGGGGCTCTGGAAACACCATATATTTT	CASSLSGGSGNTIYF